This T cell receptor beta chain was sequenced during a study of radiotherapy plus CTLA-4 blockade in lung cancer. Measured with immunoSEQ multiplex PCR; TCRdb has only the in-frame clones, and not every one. The table records 56,000 or so clones, roughly 80% of them present only once. Specimen: peripheral blood, collected from a patient treated with radiotherapy plus ipilimumab. The receptor comes from a human donor with non-small cell lung cancer who had a complete response to radiotherapy plus ipilimumab.

The CDR3 reads CASSATSGGTTGELFF. The CDR3 DNA sequence: TGTGCCAGCAGCGCCACTAGCGGGGGGACTACCGGGGAGCTGTTTTTT. The V gene is TRBV5-4, the J gene TRBJ2-2; 12 bases map to TRBD2. Germline V gene sequence: CDR1 SGHNT, CDR2 YYREEE (reference sequence). J gave up 5 bases and V 4 bases, and 6 bases lay outside the gene matches. The CDR3 covers 16 residues.